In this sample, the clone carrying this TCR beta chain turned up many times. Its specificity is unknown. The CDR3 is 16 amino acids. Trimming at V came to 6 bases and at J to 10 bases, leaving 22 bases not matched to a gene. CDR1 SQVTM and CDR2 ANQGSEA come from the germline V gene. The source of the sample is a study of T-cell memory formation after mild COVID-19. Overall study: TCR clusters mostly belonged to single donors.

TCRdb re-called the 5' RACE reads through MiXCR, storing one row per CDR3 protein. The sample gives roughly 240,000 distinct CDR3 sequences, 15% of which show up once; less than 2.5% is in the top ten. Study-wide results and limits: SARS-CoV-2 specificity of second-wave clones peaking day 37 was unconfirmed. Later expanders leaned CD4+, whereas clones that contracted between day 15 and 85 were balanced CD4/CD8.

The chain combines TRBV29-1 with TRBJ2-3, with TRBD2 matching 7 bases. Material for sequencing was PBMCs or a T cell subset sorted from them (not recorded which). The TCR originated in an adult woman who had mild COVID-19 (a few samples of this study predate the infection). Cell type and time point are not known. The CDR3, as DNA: TGCAGCGTGCAAACGACTAGCTTGGCGATGAGGGCTGCGCAGTATTTT. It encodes CSVQTTSLAMRAAQYF.